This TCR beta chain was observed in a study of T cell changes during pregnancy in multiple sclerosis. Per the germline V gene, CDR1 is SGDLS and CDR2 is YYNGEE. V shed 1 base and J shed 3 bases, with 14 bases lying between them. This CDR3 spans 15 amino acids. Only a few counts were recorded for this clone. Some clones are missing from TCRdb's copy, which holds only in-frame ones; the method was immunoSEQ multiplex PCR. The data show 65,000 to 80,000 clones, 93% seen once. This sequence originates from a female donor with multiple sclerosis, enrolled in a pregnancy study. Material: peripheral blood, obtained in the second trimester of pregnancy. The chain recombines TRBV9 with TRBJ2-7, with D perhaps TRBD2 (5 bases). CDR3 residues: CASSVTSNSFYEQYF. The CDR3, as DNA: TGTGCCAGCAGCGTAACTAGTAACAGCTTCTACGAGCAGTACTTC.